A single sample is the source of the 5 T cell receptor beta chains below, sequenced in a study of blood T cells in healthy people across ages. Alongside a J-beta primer mix, a sample-barcoded 5' primer served in a second PCR lasting roughly 6 to 12 cycles. TCRdb re-analysed the 5' RACE reads in MiXCR, keeping a single row per CDR3 protein. The sample carries around 1,500,000 distinct CDR3 sequences, 40% to 50% recorded once. Source material: blood. These receptors all come from a woman younger than 35 in good health.

A few counts support this clonotype. The chain uses TRBV10-3 and TRBJ1-5, with TRBD1 matching 9 bases. The germline V gene encodes CDR1 ENHRY and CDR2 SYGVKD. With V trimmed by 2 bases and J by 6 bases, 2 bases remained unmatched. The length of the CDR3 is 14 residues. CDR3 nucleotide sequence: TGTGCCATCAGTGAGGGGACAGGGCGTCAGCCCCAGCATTTT. Its protein is CAISEGTGRQPQHF.

This clonotype was picked up many times. The chain links TRBV15 to TRBJ2-5; unclear D gene. This CDR3 region has 15 residues. V lost 0 bases, J lost 2 bases, and 10 bases lay in between. Germline CDR1 is LNHNV and CDR2 is YYDKDF (reference sequence). Here the CDR3 reads CATSRDPSGQETQYF. The CDR3 nucleotides are TGTGCCACCAGCAGAGATCCCTCAGGACAAGAGACCCAGTACTTC.

The table lists this clonotype with a few counts. The chain has TRBV4-1 and TRBJ1-1; D may be TRBD1 (6 bases). Germline CDR1 reads MGHRA; CDR2 reads YSYEKL. V gave up 2 bases and J gave up 1 base, with 11 bases separating them. The CDR3 has 15 residues. CDR3 in DNA: TGCGCCAGCAGCCAATTTTCGGGACAGAACACTGAAGCTTTCTTT. Translating it yields CASSQFSGQNTEAFF.

V usage is TRBV11-1 and J usage is TRBJ2-4, with D possibly being TRBD2 (5 bases). The end of the DNA is better explained by TRBJ2-7, so the J call may be wrong. The CDR3 is 13 amino acids. Germline values: CDR1 SGHAT, CDR2 FQDESV (reference sequence). CDR3 sequence (DNA): TGTGCCAGTGCTCCACGAGGGTGGTACGAGCAGTACTTC. Protein sequence: CASAPRGWYEQYF.

This clonotype was seen a handful of times. The chain combines TRBV20-1 with TRBJ2-3; the D is unclear. The CDR3 extends over 13 amino acids. The ends were cut back, 0 bases at V and 0 bases at J, with 4 bases in the middle. In germline, CDR1 is DFQATT, CDR2 SNEGSKA (reference sequence). The CDR3 nucleotides are TGCAGTGCTAGAGATGAGAGCACAGATACGCAGTATTTT. It translates to CSARDESTDTQYF.